This T cell receptor beta chain comes out of a study of shared clonotypes between healthy human individuals. Overall study: Donors had three CD4 naive, three CD4 memory, two CD8 naive and one CD8 memory plate apiece. Overall study findings and caveats: Shared clonotypes: about 5% naive CD4, 3% to 3.5% naive CD8, 2% to 2.5% memory CD4, approximately 0.4% memory CD8.

Trimming stripped 0 bases from V and 1 base from J, with 10 bases between. Looked up from germline, CDR1 is MNHNS and CDR2 is SASEGT. This CDR3 spans 16 amino acids. TCRdb's copy holds only in-frame clones and misses some; the assay was immunoSEQ multiplex PCR. The sample carries 1,100,000 or so clones, 75% to 85% recorded once. For this clone: Its antigen remains unknown.

This clonotype originated in a man younger than 35 in good health. Some clones in this sample may be carry-over from other donors' samples. The V call is TRBV6-1, the J call TRBJ1-5; D ambiguous. The sequencing input was memory CD4+ T cells from PBMCs. Subset denoted: CD45RA-negative fraction. The CDR3 coding sequence is TGTGCCAGCAGTGAAGCGGCTCGGGCGAGCAATCAGCCCCAGCATTTT. This gives the protein CASSEAARASNQPQHF.